This T cell receptor (beta chain) was observed in a study of OX40 agonist ivuxolimab in advanced cancers. The wider study: A history of anti-PD-1, anti-PD-L1 or anti-CTLA-4 therapy was acceptable, and 40% had some.

About this clone itself: Its antigen is undetermined.

V lost 4 bases, J lost 3 bases, and 19 bases lay in between. The CDR3 extends over 17 amino acids. Patients who had autoimmune disease history or got systemic immunosuppression were left out. Study-level results: Clones of CD4+ and CD8+ blood T cells grew by week 6 at doses of 0.1 to 3.0 mg/kg. Antigen specificity was not determined for the expanded peripheral T cells.

Assay: immunoSEQ multiplex PCR; the TCRdb copy retains only in-frame clones and omits some. Of about 68,000 clones detected, about 91% appear once; the ten largest clones hold 0.3% to 0.35%. The sample in question was CD4+ or CD8+ T cells sorted from blood, obtained in a trial of the OX40 agonist ivuxolimab. The sequence derives from an adult with an advanced solid tumor such as melanoma, head and neck, liver or kidney cancer. The chain couples TRBV23-1 to TRBJ1-5, with unresolved D. TRBV23-1 counts as an open reading frame of uncertain function. The CDR3 is CASSPRANLASNQPQHF. CDR3 nucleotides: TGCGCCAGCAGTCCTCGGGCAAACCTAGCGTCCAATCAGCCCCAGCATTTT.